Listed here are 24 T cell receptor beta chains from one sample, sequenced in a study of T cell responses to AZD1222 COVID-19 vaccine. Assay: immunoSEQ multiplex PCR; the TCRdb copy retains only in-frame clones and omits some. The sample consists of around 140,000 clones, roughly 92% of them appearing once. The sequencing used peripheral blood, collected on day 0 of AZD1222 vaccination. The source is an adult in good health.

The rearrangement joins TRBV10-1 to TRBJ2-3; no reliable D call. Between the trimmed V and J ends, which lost 3 bases and 2 bases, there was a span of 6 bases. CDR3 size: 13 residues. Germline CDR1 WNHNN, CDR2 SYGVQD (reference sequence). The CDR3 DNA is TGCGCCAGCAGTGAAAAGTCCACAGATACGCAGTATTTT. Translating gives CASSEKSTDTQYF.

J is TRBJ1-2 and V is TRBV19; perhaps TRBD1 as D (6 bases). The ends were cut back, 6 bases at V and 2 bases at J, with 19 bases in the middle. Looked up from germline, CDR1 is LNHDA and CDR2 is SQIVND (reference sequence). This CDR3 is built from 16 residues. This chain's CDR3 is CASSLAGGARNYGYTF. CDR3 in DNA: TGTGCCAGTAGCCTCGCGGGGGGGGCGAGGAACTATGGCTACACCTTC.

This clone was recorded only once. The rearrangement joins TRBV4-1 to TRBJ2-7, with TRBD1 identical over 7 bases. Unmatched junction bases numbered 12, after V lost 4 bases and J lost 3 bases. This CDR3 is built from 16 residues. Germline-derived CDR1 and CDR2 are MGHRA and YSYEKL. The CDR3 DNA reads TGCGCCAGCAGCCCCGACGCAGGACAGGCCCTCTACGAGCAGTACTTC. Translated: CASSPDAGQALYEQYF.

As concerns this clone: Other nucleotide sequences from this sample produce the same CDR3. The chain joins TRBV18 to TRBJ2-3; no firm D call. The germline V and J ends were trimmed by 3 bases and 0 bases, with 4 bases remaining between them. The V gene's germline CDR1 is KGHSH and CDR2 LQKENI. The CDR3 totals 13 residues. The CDR3 bases are TGTGCCAGCTCACCCCCGAGCACAGATACGCAGTATTTT. Protein sequence: CASSPPSTDTQYF.

This rearrangement joins TRBV27 to TRBJ2-7; D is possibly TRBD1 (6 bases). CDR1 is MNHEY, CDR2 SMNVEV, per germline (reference sequence). Trimming took off 3 bases at V and 6 bases at J, with 18 bases between the two ends. CDR3 length: 15 amino acids. The CDR3 sequence: CASSFTGSWASEQYF. CDR3 DNA sequence: TGTGCCAGCAGTTTCACAGGGAGTTGGGCCAGCGAGCAGTACTTC.

This clone appeared a single time. CDR3 region: CAWSTGAGLNQPQHF. The CDR3 region has the DNA TGTGCCTGGAGTACCGGGGCGGGCCTCAATCAGCCCCAGCATTTT. The chain carries TRBV30 and TRBJ1-5; TRBD1 might be the D (5 bases). Germline V gives CDR1 GTSNPN, CDR2 SVGIG (reference sequence). V was pared by 2 bases and J by 3 bases, with 14 bases between. The CDR3 runs 15 residues.

The chain employs TRBV7-6 and TRBJ2-7; D may be TRBD1 or TRBD2 (7 bases each). CDR3 size: 19 residues. V lost 6 bases and J lost 1, with 28 bases in between. The germline V gene has CDR1 SGHVS and CDR2 FNYEAQ. The chain's CDR3 is CASSPFIALERDRSYEQYF. The CDR3, as DNA: TGTGCCAGCAGTCCATTCATCGCGCTCGAGCGGGACAGATCCTACGAGCAGTACTTC.

This chain joins TRBV7-9 and TRBJ2-5; D remains unclear. The germline gives CDR1 SEHNR, CDR2 FQNEAQ (reference sequence). The CDR3 length is 14 residues. Trimming cost V 1 base and J 2 bases, with 8 bases left between them. The CDR3 protein is CASSLGAGQETQYF. The CDR3 DNA sequence: TGTGCCAGCAGCTTAGGGGCAGGACAAGAGACCCAGTACTTC.

V usage is TRBV6-1 and J usage is TRBJ1-5, with D hard to call. Per germline, CDR1 MNHNS and CDR2 SASEGT. The V end was cut by 2 bases, the J end by 7 bases, with 12 bases between. The CDR3 contains 14 residues. The chain's CDR3 is CASSEPNWAQPQHF. CDR3 coding DNA: TGTGCCAGCAGTGAACCCAACTGGGCCCAGCCCCAGCATTTT.

This clone was counted only a few times. The gene calls are TRBV2 and TRBJ2-3, with 8 nucleotides matching TRBD2. CDR1 SNHLY and CDR2 FYNNEI come from the germline V gene. V was clipped by 9 bases and J by 1 base; unmatched bases: 6. The CDR3 runs to 14 residues. CDR3 in DNA: TGTGCCAGTCGACTAGCGTGGGGCACAGATACGCAGTATTTT. Protein: CASRLAWGTDTQYF.

CDR3 loop: CASSVATLAGGGELFF. CDR3 bases: TGTGCCAGCAGCGTAGCTACACTAGCGGGAGGCGGGGAGCTGTTTTTT. The V gene is TRBV9, the J gene TRBJ2-2, with 12 nucleotides matching TRBD2. Germline loops: CDR1 SGDLS, CDR2 YYNGEE. V shed 0 bases, J shed 7 bases, and the junction held 4 bases outside the gene matches. CDR3 length equals 16 residues.

This chain uses TRBV15 with TRBJ1-5; D is perhaps TRBD1 (5 bases). In germline, CDR1 is LNHNV, CDR2 YYDKDF (reference sequence). Trimming stripped 4 bases from V and 5 bases from J, with 21 bases between. The CDR3 totals 17 residues. The CDR3 nucleotides are TGTGCCACCAGCATGGGGCGGTCGGCTTTGGTCCATCAGCCCCAGCATTTT. Translated, it gives CATSMGRSALVHQPQHF.

The V call is TRBV7-3, the J call TRBJ2-2, with D uncertain. V shed 5 bases and J shed 1 base, with 8 bases lying between them. The CDR3 runs to 14 residues. In germline, CDR1 is SGHTA, CDR2 FQGTGA. For the CDR3, the DNA is TGTGCCAGCAGCCCGTCCGTGAACACCGGGGAGCTGTTTTTT. Translation: CASSPSVNTGELFF.

The rearrangement joins TRBV5-6 to TRBJ2-1, with D perhaps matching TRBD2 (6 bases). This CDR3 comprises 17 residues. Germline V gene sequence: CDR1 SGHDT, CDR2 YYEEEE. V lost 2 bases and J lost 0, with 15 bases in between. The CDR3 region has the DNA TGTGCCAGCAGCTTTGAAGGCGGGACTGTCTCCTACAATGAGCAGTTCTTC. Its protein is CASSFEGGTVSYNEQFF.

This chain uses TRBV18 with TRBJ1-1; the D gene is possibly TRBD1 (6 bases). Germline V gives CDR1 KGHSH, CDR2 LQKENI. The CDR3 covers 15 residues. The V end lost 5 bases, the J end lost 0 bases, and 13 bases lay between the germline ends. The CDR3 coding sequence is TGTGCCAGCTCATCTGGAGGGGGGGTGAACACTGAAGCTTTCTTT. It is translated as CASSSGGGVNTEAFF.

The chain combines TRBV7-2 with TRBJ1-2; TRBD1 might be the D (6 bases). Trimming pared 1 base from V and 3 bases from J, leaving 12 bases between. From germline, CDR1 is SGHTA and CDR2 FQGNSA. The CDR3 runs 15 residues. The DNA of the CDR3 is TGTGCCAGCAGCTTAGTACGGGGGCAGGACTATGGCTACACCTTC. Protein: CASSLVRGQDYGYTF. Drawing the rest from reference TRBV7-2 and TRBJ1-2, the complete variable domain is GAGVSQSPSNKVTEKGKDVELRCDPISGHTALYWYRQSLGQGLEFLIYFQGNSAPDKSGLPSDRFSAERTGGSVSTLTIQRTQQEDSAVYLCASSLVRGQDYGYTFGSGTRLTVV.

This chain uses TRBV19 with TRBJ2-3, with TRBD2 matching 15 bases. The V segment lost 11 bases and the J segment 3 bases; nucleotides outside the gene matches: 6. Germline-derived CDR1 and CDR2 are LNHDA and SQIVND (reference sequence). The CDR3 runs to 15 residues. DNA of the CDR3: TGTGCCTCAAAAGGACTAGCGGGAGGGACAGATACGCAGTATTTT. Its translation is CASKGLAGGTDTQYF.

This clone has a single count. This chain joins TRBV7-9 and TRBJ2-3, with 8 nucleotides matching TRBD2. The CDR3 spans 14 residues. Trimming removed 5 bases from V and 4 bases from J; junction bases left unmatched: 5. CDR1 is SEHNR, CDR2 FQNEAQ, per germline (reference sequence). The CDR3 region is CASSLGLEADTQYF. The CDR3 coding sequence is TGTGCCAGCAGCCTGGGACTAGAGGCAGATACGCAGTATTTT.

The V gene is TRBV28, the J gene TRBJ1-4; D is unclear. Trimming removed 4 bases from V and 10 bases from J, with 10 bases in between. The CDR3 contains 12 residues. The V gene's germline CDR1 is MDHEN and CDR2 SYDVKM. This CDR3 reads CASSSPDGKLFF. Written as DNA, the CDR3 is TGTGCCAGCAGTTCCCCGGACGGAAAACTGTTTTTT.

DNA of the CDR3: TGTGCCAGCAGCCAATTTGGGACTTCGGGGACAGATACGCAGTATTTT. Its translation: CASSQFGTSGTDTQYF. This sequence joins TRBV3-1 (or the pseudogene TRBV3-2) and TRBJ2-3; a possible D gene is TRBD2 (6 bases). V shed 2 bases and J shed 3 bases, with 15 bases lying between them. This CDR3 spans 16 amino acids. Germline loops: CDR1 LGHDT, CDR2 YNNKEL (reference sequence).

The rearrangement links TRBV5-1 to TRBJ2-5, with D unclear. The CDR3 covers 14 residues. Germline V gene sequence: CDR1 SGHRS, CDR2 YFSETQ. V lost 2 bases to trimming and J lost 2 bases, with 10 bases between them. The CDR3 coding sequence is TGCGCCAGCAGCTTAACGGCCTGGCAAGAGACCCAGTACTTC. As protein: CASSLTAWQETQYF.

This sequence joins TRBV27 and TRBJ2-1; 7 bases fit TRBD2. The germline gives CDR1 MNHEY, CDR2 SMNVEV (reference sequence). The V gene end was trimmed by 4 bases and the J gene end by 6 bases; junction bases not matched to a gene: 9. This CDR3 region has 15 residues. The CDR3 here is CASSSAGQWGNEQFF. The CDR3 nucleotides are TGTGCCAGCAGTTCAGCGGGGCAATGGGGCAATGAGCAGTTCTTC.

J is TRBJ2-7 and V is TRBV6-5; D perhaps matches TRBD2 (6 bases). V was shortened by 5 bases and J by 0 bases, with 14 bases between the two germline ends. Germline CDR1 MNHEY, CDR2 SVGAGI. This CDR3 has 15 residues. The CDR3 sequence: CASSRGLGGSYEQYF. As DNA, the CDR3 is TGTGCCAGCAGTAGGGGACTTGGGGGCTCCTACGAGCAGTACTTC.

This chain joins TRBV19 and TRBJ1-2, with a tentative D call TRBD1 (5 bases). Germline V CDR1 and CDR2: LNHDA, SQIVND (reference sequence). Trimming removed 5 bases at V and 4 bases at J, with 20 bases between. This CDR3 has 16 amino acids. CDR3 sequence: CASSLRSTATGYGYTF. The CDR3 coding sequence is TGTGCCAGTAGTCTCCGCTCGACAGCCACTGGCTATGGCTACACCTTC.